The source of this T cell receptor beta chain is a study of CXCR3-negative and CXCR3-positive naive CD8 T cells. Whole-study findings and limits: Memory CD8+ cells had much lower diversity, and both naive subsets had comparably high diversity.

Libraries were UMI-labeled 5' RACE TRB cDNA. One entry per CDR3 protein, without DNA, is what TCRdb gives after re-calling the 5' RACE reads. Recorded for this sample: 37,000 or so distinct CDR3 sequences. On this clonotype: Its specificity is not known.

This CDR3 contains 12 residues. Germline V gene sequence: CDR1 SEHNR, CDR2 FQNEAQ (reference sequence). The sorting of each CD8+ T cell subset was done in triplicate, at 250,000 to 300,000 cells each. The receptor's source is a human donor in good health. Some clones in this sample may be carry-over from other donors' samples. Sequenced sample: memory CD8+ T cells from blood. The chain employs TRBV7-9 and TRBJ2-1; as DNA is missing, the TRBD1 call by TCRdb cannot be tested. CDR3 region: CASSPGSNEQFF.